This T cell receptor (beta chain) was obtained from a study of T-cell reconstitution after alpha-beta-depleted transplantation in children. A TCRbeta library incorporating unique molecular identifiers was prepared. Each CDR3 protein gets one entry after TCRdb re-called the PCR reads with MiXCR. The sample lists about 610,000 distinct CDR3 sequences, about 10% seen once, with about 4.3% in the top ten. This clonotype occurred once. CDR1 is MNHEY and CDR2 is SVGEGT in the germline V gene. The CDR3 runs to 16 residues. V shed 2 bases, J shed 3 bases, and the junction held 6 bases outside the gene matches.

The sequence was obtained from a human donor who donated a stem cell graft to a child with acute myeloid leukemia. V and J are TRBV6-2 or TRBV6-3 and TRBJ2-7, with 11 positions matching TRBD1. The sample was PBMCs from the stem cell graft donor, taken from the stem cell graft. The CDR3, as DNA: TGTGCCAGCAGTTACGCCTCCGGGACAGGGGGCTACGAGCAGTACTTC. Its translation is CASSYASGTGGYEQYF.